Described below is a single T cell receptor (beta chain) sequence and its context. These data come from a study of blood T cell repertoires in COVID-19. Across the study: Nucleic acid was either cDNA or gDNA, and it came from T cells, B-cell-depleted T cells, or PBMCs.

Original handling: For nucleated cells, counts were estimated from reference gene primer amplification. Method: immunoSEQ multiplex PCR; TCRdb's copy keeps in-frame clones and lacks some. The D gene and trimming were derived from the DNA, and the V and J assignments and clone size from that table. The sample lists about 120,000 clones; around 86% were seen once. Trimming cost V 2 bases and J 4 bases, with 8 bases left between them. Per the germline V gene, CDR1 is MDHEN and CDR2 is SYDVKM. The length of the CDR3 is 13 residues. V is TRBV28 and J is TRBJ1-1; D gene unclear. This sequence originates from an older man with acute or convalescent COVID-19. The sequencing input was peripheral blood. The CDR3 region has the DNA TGTGCCAGCAGTTTAAGGGAGTTCACTGAAGCTTTCTTT. Amino acid sequence: CASSLREFTEAFF.